Shown below are 10 T cell receptor beta chains from a single sample sequenced in a study of regulatory T cells in long-lasting Graves disease. In building TCR beta libraries, iRepertoire HTBI primers were used together with Arm-PCR of CDR3 regions. TCRdb independently ran MiXCR on the multiplex PCR reads; one entry per CDR3 protein. Of 440,000 or so distinct CDR3 sequences in the sample, roughly 17% were seen once. Time point given: newly diagnosed GD, antithyroid drugs for less than 3 months. Scientists built the TCR library using RNA that was extracted from PBMCs. In addition, the sample was reused for a study of T cells in Graves' hyperthyroidism and ophthalmopathy.

Material: peripheral blood mononuclear cells (PBMCs), obtained at new diagnosis, from a patient treated with antithyroid drugs. Receptors originate from a woman in her twenties or thirties with Graves disease.

This clonotype was seen a handful of times. The rearrangement uses TRBV19 and TRBJ2-7, with D tentatively TRBD1 (6 bases). In germline, CDR1 is LNHDA, CDR2 SQIVND (reference sequence). The CDR3 spans 16 residues. V was clipped by 6 bases and J by 0 bases, with 18 bases between them. This CDR3 reads CASSPRRDKSSYEQYF. In DNA, the CDR3 is TGTGCCAGTAGCCCTCGACGGGACAAGTCCTCCTACGAGCAGTACTTC.

This clonotype was seen at least ten times. CDR3 in amino acids: CASRQGRALSGNTIYF. The CDR3 nucleotides read TGTGCCAGCAGACAAGGGCGGGCTCTCTCTGGAAACACCATATATTTT. This chain joins TRBV28 and TRBJ1-3; D is ambiguous. This CDR3 is built from 16 residues. V shed 6 bases and J shed 0 bases, with 15 bases lying between them. Germline CDR1 reads MDHEN; CDR2 reads SYDVKM.

In its sample, this clonotype was seen a few times. The rearrangement joins TRBV3-1 to TRBJ2-2, with 14 bases fitting TRBD2. The CDR3 covers 22 residues. Germline CDR1 is LGHDT and CDR2 is YNNKEL (reference sequence). V gave up 4 bases and J gave up 4 bases; unmatched junction bases: 20. The CDR3, as DNA: TGTGCCAGCAGCCTATTTAGATGGGAGAGACTAGCGGGAGGGCCAGTCACCGGGGAGCTGTTTTTT. This sequence encodes CASSLFRWERLAGGPVTGELFF.

This clonotype turned up a few times. The genes are TRBV6-1 and TRBJ2-1; 12 bases agree with TRBD2. The CDR3 consists of 15 residues. Germline V gene lookup returns CDR1 MNHNS and CDR2 SASEGT. Trimming cost V 8 bases and J 7 bases; bases outside gene matches: 9. Here the CDR3 reads CASLPSGRAGNEQFF. The CDR3 DNA sequence: TGTGCCAGCCTCCCTAGCGGGAGGGCCGGTAATGAGCAGTTCTTC.

V gene TRBV24-1 combines with J gene TRBJ2-1, with D unclear. Trimming pared 2 bases from V and 0 bases from J, leaving 10 bases between. Germline V lookup: CDR1 KGHDR, CDR2 SFDVKD. This CDR3 is 16 amino acids long. The CDR3 DNA reads as TGTGCCACCAGTGATTCCGGACGGTCCTCCTACAATGAGCAGTTCTTC. Its protein is CATSDSGRSSYNEQFF.

With regard to this clonotype: This could be a read error, since a much larger clone is one nucleotide away. The chain uses TRBV10-3 and TRBJ1-1, with D possibly TRBD1 on 6 matching bases. Per the germline V gene, CDR1 is ENHRY and CDR2 is SYGVKD. The CDR3 runs to 14 residues. Trimming shortened V by 4 bases and J by 2 bases, and 11 bases separated the two germline ends. The CDR3, as DNA: TGTGCCATCAGTGTCGAGACAGGAAACACTGAAGCTTTCTTT. It encodes CAISVETGNTEAFF.

This clonotype showed up many times. V usage is TRBV11-2 and J usage is TRBJ2-7; D perhaps matches TRBD1 (6 bases). Germline loops: CDR1 SGHAT, CDR2 FQNNGV. V dropped 10 bases and J dropped 3 bases, with 25 bases sitting between them. This CDR3 spans 16 amino acids. Here the CDR3 reads CATTRRAGEIGYEQYF. The CDR3 DNA sequence: TGTGCCACCACTCGTCGGGCAGGGGAGATAGGCTACGAGCAGTACTTC. Full variable domain (missing parts from reference TRBV11-2 and TRBJ2-7): EAGVAQSPRYKIIEKRQSVAFWCNPISGHATLYWYQQILGQGPKLLIQFQNNGVVDDSQLPKDRFSAERLKGVDSTLKIQPAKLEDSAVYLCATTRRAGEIGYEQYFGPGTRLTVT.

The chain uses TRBV29-1 and TRBJ1-2; 10 nucleotides align to TRBD1. This CDR3 has 14 residues. Germline CDR1 reads SQVTM; CDR2 reads ANQGSEA. V lost 6 bases, J lost 2 bases, and 6 bases stayed unmatched. The CDR3 DNA reads as TGCAGCGTCACCGGGACAGGGGAGAACTATGGCTACACCTTC. It yields the protein CSVTGTGENYGYTF.

Many counts were recorded for this clonotype. The rearrangement uses TRBV3-1 and TRBJ2-1; TRBD2 aligns across 12 bases. The CDR3 is made up of 15 amino acids. Per germline, CDR1 LGHDT and CDR2 YNNKEL (reference sequence). V lost 1 base and J lost 7; bases outside the gene matches: 2. CDR3 loop: CASSQATSGGNEQFF. DNA of the CDR3: TGTGCCAGCAGCCAAGCAACTAGCGGGGGGAATGAGCAGTTCTTC.

This clonotype came up many times. The V call is TRBV7-9, the J call TRBJ2-7, with a possible D match to TRBD1 (6 bases). Germline-derived CDR1 and CDR2 are SEHNR and FQNEAQ (reference sequence). The CDR3 extends over 12 amino acids. V lost 5 bases and J lost 6, with 11 bases in between. The CDR3 sequence is CASSQTGIEQYF. The CDR3 DNA reads TGTGCCAGCAGCCAGACAGGAATCGAGCAGTACTTC.